What follows are 14 T cell receptor beta chains derived from one specimen sequenced in a study of T cell repertoires in cytomegalovirus infection (dated by TCRdb to the late 2010s). The instrument given in TCRdb is Illumina HiSeq 1500. TCRdb applied fastp at Q25 and MiXCR to the public reads, then kept only in-frame beta chains. Entries are consolidated by CDR3 protein sequence, retaining the most common genes and DNA. This sample has 450,000 to 650,000 distinct CDR3 sequences in its table, and less than 30% of those were observed once. The ten largest clones capture over 10% of the sample. Sample: PBMCs. The source is a human donor in good health (CMV status not recorded). Some clones in this sample may be carry-over from other donors' samples.

This clonotype was detected a few times. V gene TRBV2 combines with J gene TRBJ2-1; unclear D gene. The CDR3 runs 12 residues. Deletions cut 2 bases from V and 5 bases from J, with 4 bases between. Per the germline V gene, CDR1 is SNHLY and CDR2 is FYNNEI. CDR3 nucleotides: TGTGCCAGCAGTGAACAGAACAATGAGCAGTTCTTC. It encodes CASSEQNNEQFF.

The table lists this clonotype with a few counts. The CDR3 DNA is TGTGCCAGCAGTTTAAGCGGAATTAATGAAAAACTGTTTTTT. This translates into CASSLSGINEKLFF. V usage is TRBV12-3 or TRBV12-4 and J usage is TRBJ1-4; D call uncertain. This CDR3 contains 14 residues. V gave up 2 bases and J gave up 4 bases, with 8 bases separating them.

The rearrangement links TRBV10-3 to TRBJ2-2; 9 bases agree with TRBD2. J was trimmed by 2 bases and V by 6 bases; bases with no gene match: 4. The CDR3 sequence is 15 residues long. Germline assignment: CDR1 ENHRY and CDR2 SYGVKD. CDR3 DNA: TGTGCCATCAGCCGGACTAGCGATAACACCGGGGAGCTGTTTTTT. Protein: CAISRTSDNTGELFF.

This clonotype was counted many times. The chain employs TRBV6-2 or TRBV6-3 and TRBJ2-1; weak D call: TRBD1 (5 bases). V was pared by 5 bases and J by 10 bases, with 18 bases between. Germline V lookup: CDR1 MNHEY, CDR2 SVGEGT. CDR3 size: 14 residues. CDR3 loop: CASSRTPITAEQFF. CDR3 sequence (DNA): TGTGCCAGCAGTCGGACACCTATTACAGCCGAGCAGTTCTTC.

The chain links TRBV20-1 to TRBJ1-1, with TRBD1 identical over 7 bases. This CDR3 has 12 amino acids. Losses at the gene ends were 1 base for V and 11 bases for J; bases not matched to a gene: 7. Germline loops: CDR1 DFQATT, CDR2 SNEGSKA (reference sequence). CDR3 amino acids: CSARAPQGPAFF. The DNA of the CDR3 is TGCAGTGCTAGAGCCCCACAGGGGCCGGCTTTCTTT.

The chain combines TRBV12-3 or TRBV12-4 with TRBJ1-5; weak D call: TRBD1 (5 bases). The V gene lost 8 bases and the J gene lost 6 bases, with 20 bases spanning the gap. The CDR3 covers 15 residues. The CDR3 here is CASRPGLGVGQPQHF. The CDR3 nucleotides are TGTGCCAGCCGACCCGGTTTAGGGGTGGGTCAGCCCCAGCATTTT.

The rearrangement links TRBV4-3 to TRBJ2-7; 7 positions match TRBD1. The V and J ends lost 0 bases and 2 bases, in that order; junction bases with no gene match: 4. CDR1 and CDR2 from the germline V gene are LGHNA and YSLEER. The CDR3 runs to 15 residues. The CDR3 DNA sequence: TGCGCCAGCAGCCAAGATCAGAGGGGGCCCTACGAGCAGTACTTC. Translating it yields CASSQDQRGPYEQYF.

The J gene is TRBJ1-2, the V gene TRBV29-1, with D unclear. Germline assignment: CDR1 SQVTM and CDR2 ANQGSEA. The CDR3 has 12 residues. V was shortened by 6 bases and J by 2 bases, with 10 bases between the two germline ends. The CDR3 spells CSVARTNYGYTF. The CDR3 coding sequence is TGCAGCGTCGCAAGAACCAACTATGGCTACACCTTC.

CDR3 loop: CAISEAPPGSYEQYF. For the CDR3, the DNA is TGTGCCATCAGTGAGGCCCCCCCGGGTTCTTACGAGCAGTACTTC. V is TRBV10-3 and J is TRBJ2-7; D is unclear. CDR1 and CDR2 from the germline V gene are ENHRY and SYGVKD. V lost 2 bases and J 4 bases, leaving 15 bases between the germline ends. CDR3 size: 15 residues.

This clonotype was picked up many times. The V call is TRBV7-3, the J call TRBJ1-2; 8 bases fit TRBD1. Germline CDR1 reads SGHTA; CDR2 reads FQGTGA. CDR3 length equals 12 residues. V lost 3 bases, J lost 8 bases, and 2 bases stayed unmatched. CDR3 sequence: CASSFPGGGYTF. The CDR3 DNA is TGTGCCAGCAGCTTTCCAGGGGGCGGCTACACCTTC.

The V call is TRBV6-1, the J call TRBJ2-1, with no clear D. Germline values: CDR1 MNHNS, CDR2 SASEGT. The CDR3 covers 10 residues. The V end lost 6 bases, the J end lost 8 bases, and 5 bases lay between the germline ends. The CDR3 spells CASRDYEQFF. The CDR3 DNA is TGTGCCAGCAGAGACTATGAGCAGTTCTTC.

This clonotype was detected ten times or more. V and J are TRBV11-3 and TRBJ1-6, with TRBD1 matching over 8 bases. From germline, CDR1 is SGHNT and CDR2 YENEEA. This CDR3 has 14 amino acids. V lost 4 bases, J lost 7 bases, and 3 bases stayed unmatched. The CDR3 loop is CASSSRTGNSPLHF. DNA of the CDR3: TGTGCCAGCAGCTCCCGGACAGGGAATTCACCCCTCCACTTT.

CDR3 in DNA: TGTGCCAGCAGTATGGGACTAGCCACAGATACGCAGTATTTT. Its translation is CASSMGLATDTQYF. The chain employs TRBV6-5 and TRBJ2-3, with 9 positions matching TRBD2. Looked up from germline, CDR1 is MNHEY and CDR2 is SVGAGI. V was pared by 5 bases and J by 2 bases, with 2 bases of the junction left unmatched. The CDR3 has 14 amino acids.

This clonotype was counted between two and nine times. The chain joins TRBV20-1 to TRBJ2-3, with D unclear. The CDR3 extends over 12 amino acids. Between the trimmed V and J ends, which lost 5 bases and 2 bases, there was a span of 8 bases. The germline V gene has CDR1 DFQATT and CDR2 SNEGSKA (reference sequence). The DNA for the CDR3 is TGCAGTGCTCTAGAAAACACAGATACGCAGTATTTT. Amino acids: CSALENTDTQYF.